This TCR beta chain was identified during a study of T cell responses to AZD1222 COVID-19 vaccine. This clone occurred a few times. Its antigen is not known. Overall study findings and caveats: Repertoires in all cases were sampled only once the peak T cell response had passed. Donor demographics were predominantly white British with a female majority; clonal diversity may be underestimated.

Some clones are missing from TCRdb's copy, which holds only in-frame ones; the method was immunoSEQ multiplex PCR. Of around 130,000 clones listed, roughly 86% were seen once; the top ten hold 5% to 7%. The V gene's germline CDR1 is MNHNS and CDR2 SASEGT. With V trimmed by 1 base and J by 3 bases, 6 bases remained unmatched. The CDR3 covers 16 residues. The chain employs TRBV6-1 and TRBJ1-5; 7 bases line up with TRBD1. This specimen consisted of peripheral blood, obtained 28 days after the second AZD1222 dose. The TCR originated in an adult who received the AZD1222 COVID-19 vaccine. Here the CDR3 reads CASSEVAGQPNQPQHF. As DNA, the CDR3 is TGTGCCAGCAGTGAAGTCGCGGGACAGCCCAATCAGCCCCAGCATTTT.